This T cell receptor (beta chain) was profiled in a study of control samples from healthy donors and cancer patients. The CDR3 contains 14 residues. V was trimmed by 4 bases and J by 3 bases, leaving 9 bases between them. Per the germline V gene, CDR1 is SEHNR and CDR2 is FQNEAQ (reference sequence). Method: immunoSEQ multiplex PCR; TCRdb's copy keeps in-frame clones and lacks some. The sample includes approximately 210,000 clones, over 80% seen only once; the top ten take less than 2%. The TCR originated in a man younger than 40 in good health. The sequenced sample was blood. This chain connects TRBV7-9 to TRBJ1-4; tentatively, D is TRBD1 (5 bases). CDR3 residues: CASSSTASNEKLFF. CDR3 coding DNA: TGTGCCAGCAGCTCGACAGCCTCTAATGAAAAACTGTTTTTT.